One T cell receptor (beta chain) is described in this entry. The sample originates from a study of control samples from healthy donors and cancer patients. The table came from immunoSEQ multiplex PCR; TCRdb's copy has only in-frame clones and leaves some out. Of 120,000 or so clones listed, roughly 84% are singletons. The V gene lost 6 bases and the J gene lost 1 base, with 15 bases spanning the gap. The CDR3 is 15 amino acids. From germline, CDR1 is SGHDN and CDR2 FVKESK. The clonotype comes from a man aged 35 to 55 in good health. This chain links TRBV14 with TRBJ1-1; D not resolved. Sample: blood. The CDR3 bases are TGTGCCAGCAGTCCAAGTAGGGTTGCGAACACTGAAGCTTTCTTT. This codes for CASSPSRVANTEAFF.